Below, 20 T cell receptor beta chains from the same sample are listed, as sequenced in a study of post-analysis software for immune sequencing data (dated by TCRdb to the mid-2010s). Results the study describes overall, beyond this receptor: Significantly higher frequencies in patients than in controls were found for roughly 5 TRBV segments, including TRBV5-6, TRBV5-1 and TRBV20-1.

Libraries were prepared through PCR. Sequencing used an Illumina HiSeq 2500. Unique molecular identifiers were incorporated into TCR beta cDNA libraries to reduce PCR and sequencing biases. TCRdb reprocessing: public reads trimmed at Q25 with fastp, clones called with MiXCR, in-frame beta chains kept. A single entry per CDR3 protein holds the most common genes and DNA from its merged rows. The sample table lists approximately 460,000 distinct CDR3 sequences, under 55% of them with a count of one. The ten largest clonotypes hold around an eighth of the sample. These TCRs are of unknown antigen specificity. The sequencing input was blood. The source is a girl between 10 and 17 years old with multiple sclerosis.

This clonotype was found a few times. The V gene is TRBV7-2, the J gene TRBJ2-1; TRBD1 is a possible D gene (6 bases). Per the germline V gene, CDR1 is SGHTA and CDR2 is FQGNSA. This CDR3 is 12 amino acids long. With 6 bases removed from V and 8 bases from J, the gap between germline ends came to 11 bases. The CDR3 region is CASREQGYEQFF. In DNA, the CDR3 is TGTGCCAGCAGAGAACAGGGCTATGAGCAGTTCTTC.

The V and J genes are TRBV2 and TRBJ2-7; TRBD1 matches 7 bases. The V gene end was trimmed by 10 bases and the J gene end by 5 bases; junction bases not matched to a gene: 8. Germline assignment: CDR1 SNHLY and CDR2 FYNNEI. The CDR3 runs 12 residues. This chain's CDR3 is CANERQGNEQYF. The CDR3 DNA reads TGTGCCAACGAACGACAGGGCAACGAGCAGTACTTC.

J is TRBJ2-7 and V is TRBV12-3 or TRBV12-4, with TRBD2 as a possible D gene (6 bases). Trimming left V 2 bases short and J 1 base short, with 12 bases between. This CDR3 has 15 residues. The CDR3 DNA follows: TGTGCCAGCAGTTTACCGGAGGCGGGGTCCTACGAGCAGTACTTC. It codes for CASSLPEAGSYEQYF.

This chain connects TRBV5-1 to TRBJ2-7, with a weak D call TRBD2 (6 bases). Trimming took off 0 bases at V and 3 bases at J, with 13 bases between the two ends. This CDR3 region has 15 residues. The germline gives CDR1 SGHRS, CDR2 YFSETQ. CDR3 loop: CASSLGPSENYEQYF. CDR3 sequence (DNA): TGCGCCAGCAGCTTGGGTCCTAGCGAAAACTACGAGCAGTACTTC.

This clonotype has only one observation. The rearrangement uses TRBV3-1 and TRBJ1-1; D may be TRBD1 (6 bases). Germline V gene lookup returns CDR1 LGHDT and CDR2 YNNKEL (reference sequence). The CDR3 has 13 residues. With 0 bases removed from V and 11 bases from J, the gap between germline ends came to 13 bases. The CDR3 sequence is CASSQDKGGTAFF. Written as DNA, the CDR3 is TGTGCCAGCAGCCAAGATAAGGGGGGTACGGCTTTCTTT.

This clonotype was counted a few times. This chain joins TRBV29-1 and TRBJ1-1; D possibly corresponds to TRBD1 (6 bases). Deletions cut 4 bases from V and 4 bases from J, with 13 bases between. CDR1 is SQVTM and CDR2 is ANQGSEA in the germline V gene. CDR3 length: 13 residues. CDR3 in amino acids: CSVAGGWGTEAFF. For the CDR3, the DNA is TGCAGCGTTGCCGGGGGCTGGGGCACTGAAGCTTTCTTT.

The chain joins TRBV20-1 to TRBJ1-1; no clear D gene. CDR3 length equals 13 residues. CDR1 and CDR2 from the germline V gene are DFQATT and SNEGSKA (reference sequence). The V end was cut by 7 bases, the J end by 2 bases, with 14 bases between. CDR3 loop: CSGQPVVNTEAFF. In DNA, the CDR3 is TGCAGTGGGCAGCCAGTGGTAAACACTGAAGCTTTCTTT.

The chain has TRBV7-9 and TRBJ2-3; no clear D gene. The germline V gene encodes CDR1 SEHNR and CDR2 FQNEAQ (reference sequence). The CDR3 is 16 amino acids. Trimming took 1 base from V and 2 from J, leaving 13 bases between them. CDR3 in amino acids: CASSLVLVSPTDTQYF. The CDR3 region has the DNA TGTGCCAGCAGCTTAGTGTTGGTCAGTCCCACAGATACGCAGTATTTT.

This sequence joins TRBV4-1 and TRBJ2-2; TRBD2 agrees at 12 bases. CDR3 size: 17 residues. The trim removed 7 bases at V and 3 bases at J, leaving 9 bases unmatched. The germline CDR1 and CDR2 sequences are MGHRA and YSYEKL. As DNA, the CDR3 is TGCGCCAGCACCCTGACGGGACTAGCGGGCCACACCGGGGAGCTGTTTTTT. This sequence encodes CASTLTGLAGHTGELFF.

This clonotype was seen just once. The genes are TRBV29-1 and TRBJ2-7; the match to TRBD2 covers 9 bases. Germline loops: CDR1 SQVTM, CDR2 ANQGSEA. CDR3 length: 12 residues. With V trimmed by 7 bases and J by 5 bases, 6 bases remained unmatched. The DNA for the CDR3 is TGCAGCGCCTCCGCGGGAGGGCACGAGCAGTACTTC. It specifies CSASAGGHEQYF.

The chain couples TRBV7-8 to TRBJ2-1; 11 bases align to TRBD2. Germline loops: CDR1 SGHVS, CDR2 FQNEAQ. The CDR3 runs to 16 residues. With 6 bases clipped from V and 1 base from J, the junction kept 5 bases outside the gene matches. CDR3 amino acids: CASRGTSGDSYNEQFF. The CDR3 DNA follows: TGTGCCAGCAGAGGGACTAGCGGAGATTCCTACAATGAGCAGTTCTTC. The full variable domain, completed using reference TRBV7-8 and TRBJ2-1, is GAGVSQSPRYKVAKRGQDVALRCDPISGHVSLFWYQQALGQGPEFLTYFQNEAQLDKSGLPSDRFFAERPEGSVSTLKIQRTQQEDSAVYLCASRGTSGDSYNEQFFGPGTRLTVL.

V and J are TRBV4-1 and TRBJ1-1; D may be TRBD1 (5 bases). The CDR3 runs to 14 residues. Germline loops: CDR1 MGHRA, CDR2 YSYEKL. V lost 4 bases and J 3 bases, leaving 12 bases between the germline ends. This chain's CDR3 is CASSLMGGDTEAFF. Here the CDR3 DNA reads TGCGCCAGCAGCCTGATGGGGGGGGACACTGAAGCTTTCTTT.

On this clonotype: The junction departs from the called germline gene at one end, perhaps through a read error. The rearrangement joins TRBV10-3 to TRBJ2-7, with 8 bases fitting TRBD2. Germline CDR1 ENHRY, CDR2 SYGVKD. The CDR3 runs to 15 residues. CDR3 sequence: CAISESSGGPYERYF. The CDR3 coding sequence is TGTGCCATCAGTGAGTCGTCGGGAGGGCCTTACGAGCGGTACTTC.

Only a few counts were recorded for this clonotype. The CDR3 DNA sequence: TGTGCCAGCAGTCACAGAAACCGGGACAGGGCAGCTTTCTTT. Protein sequence: CASSHRNRDRAAFF. The rearrangement uses TRBV6-6 and TRBJ1-1; 9 bases line up with TRBD1. With 5 bases clipped from V and 10 bases from J, the junction kept 11 bases outside the gene matches. CDR3 length: 14 residues. Germline V lookup: CDR1 MNHNY, CDR2 SVGAGI (reference sequence).

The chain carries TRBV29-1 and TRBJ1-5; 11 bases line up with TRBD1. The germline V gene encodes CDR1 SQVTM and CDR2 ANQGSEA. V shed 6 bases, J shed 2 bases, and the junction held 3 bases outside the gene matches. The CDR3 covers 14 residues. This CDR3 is CSVRTGGGNQPQHF. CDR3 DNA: TGCAGCGTGCGGACAGGGGGCGGCAATCAGCCCCAGCATTTT.

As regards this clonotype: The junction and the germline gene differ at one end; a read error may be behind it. The CDR3 protein is CASSDTWAETQYF. The CDR3 DNA follows: TGTGCCAGCAGCGACACCTGGGCAGAGACCCAGTACTTC. V gene TRBV5-1 combines with J gene TRBJ2-5; D unresolved. There are 13 residues in the CDR3. CDR1 is SGHRS, CDR2 YFSETQ, per germline.

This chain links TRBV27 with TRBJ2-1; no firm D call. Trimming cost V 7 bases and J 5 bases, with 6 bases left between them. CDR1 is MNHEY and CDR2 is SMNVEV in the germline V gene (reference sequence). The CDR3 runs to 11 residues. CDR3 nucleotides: TGTGCCAGCATACGGGACAATGAGCAGTTCTTC. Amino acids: CASIRDNEQFF.

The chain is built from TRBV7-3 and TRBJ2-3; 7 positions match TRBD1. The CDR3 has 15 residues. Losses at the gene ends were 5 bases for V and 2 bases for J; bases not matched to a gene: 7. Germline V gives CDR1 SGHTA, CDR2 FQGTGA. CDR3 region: CASSHRGLHTDTQYF. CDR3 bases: TGTGCCAGCAGCCACAGGGGCCTTCACACAGATACGCAGTATTTT.

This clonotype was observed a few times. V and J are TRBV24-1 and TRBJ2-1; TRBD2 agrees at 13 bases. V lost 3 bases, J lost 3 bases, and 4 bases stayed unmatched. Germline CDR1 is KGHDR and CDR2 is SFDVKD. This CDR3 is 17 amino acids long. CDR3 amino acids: CATSDLTSGRHYNEQFF. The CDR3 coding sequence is TGTGCCACCAGTGATCTGACTAGCGGGAGGCACTACAATGAGCAGTTCTTC.

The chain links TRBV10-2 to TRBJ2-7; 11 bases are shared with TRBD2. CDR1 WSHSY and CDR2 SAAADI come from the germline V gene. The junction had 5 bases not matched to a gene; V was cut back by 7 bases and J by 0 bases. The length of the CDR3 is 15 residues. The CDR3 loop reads CASKGTSGYSYEQYF. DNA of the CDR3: TGCGCCAGCAAAGGGACTAGCGGTTACTCCTACGAGCAGTACTTC.